The 25 T cell receptor beta chains below come from one sample, sequenced in a study of blood T cell repertoires in COVID-19. TCRdb's copy holds only in-frame clones and misses some; the assay was immunoSEQ multiplex PCR. Among approximately 50,000 clones, about 78% were seen once, and the ten largest hold about 5%. The specimen sequenced was PBMCs or T cells enriched from blood (not recorded which). These receptors were taken from a woman between 45 and 60 years old with acute COVID-19.

The chain carries TRBV6-5 and TRBJ2-3, with a weak D call TRBD2 (6 bases). Germline lookup yields CDR1 MNHEY and CDR2 SVGAGI. V lost 5 bases and J 3 bases, leaving 9 bases between the germline ends. The length of the CDR3 is 13 residues. This CDR3 is CASSRGLTDTQYF. In nucleotides, the CDR3 is TGTGCCAGCAGTCGGGGGTTGACAGATACGCAGTATTTT.

The CDR3 region has the DNA TGTGCCAGCAGCTTGGGGGCTCACCTCTTACAGAACACTGAAGCTTTCTTT. It codes for CASSLGAHLLQNTEAFF. This sequence joins TRBV5-4 and TRBJ1-1; no reliable D call. Trimming stripped 0 bases from V and 1 base from J, with 16 bases between. The CDR3 is 17 residues long. CDR1 is SGHNT and CDR2 is YYREEE in the germline V gene (reference sequence).

The chain recombines TRBV28 with TRBJ1-4, with D uncertain. CDR3 length equals 10 residues. The V gene's germline CDR1 is MDHEN and CDR2 SYDVKM. V lost 10 bases, J lost 10 bases, and 10 bases lay in between. The CDR3 bases are TGTGCCACCAGGAGTGTAAAACTGTTTTTT. Translated, it gives CATRSVKLFF.

This clone appeared a few times. Other DNA sequences from this sample encode an identical CDR3 as well. The genes are TRBV10-1 and TRBJ2-2; D might be TRBD2 (5 bases). The ends were cut back, 3 bases at V and 2 bases at J, with 7 bases in the middle. This CDR3 spans 14 amino acids. Germline V gives CDR1 WNHNN, CDR2 SYGVQD (reference sequence). CDR3 sequence (DNA): TGCGCCAGCAGTGACCGACTAAACACCGGGGAGCTGTTTTTT. Protein: CASSDRLNTGELFF.

The chain recombines TRBV7-9 with TRBJ1-3; D might be TRBD1 (6 bases). This CDR3 has 15 amino acids. The ends were cut back, 7 bases at V and 0 bases at J, with 13 bases in the middle. The germline gives CDR1 SEHNR, CDR2 FQNEAQ (reference sequence). CDR3: CASIVQGGSGNTIYF. The CDR3 DNA reads as TGTGCCAGCATCGTACAGGGCGGCTCTGGAAACACCATATATTTT.

The genes are TRBV6-5 and TRBJ2-1; 8 bases map to TRBD2. CDR1 and CDR2 (germline): MNHEY, SVGAGI. The CDR3 loop spans 13 amino acids. V trimming: 6 bases; J trimming: 7 bases; junction bases outside the gene matches: 5. CDR3 sequence (DNA): TGTGCCAGCAGCGGGGGGGCGGGGAATGAGCAGTTCTTC. Amino acid sequence: CASSGGAGNEQFF.

The chain recombines TRBV14 with TRBJ2-7; weak D call: TRBD2 (6 bases). The V end was cut by 3 bases, the J end by 5 bases, with 11 bases between. Per germline, CDR1 SGHDN and CDR2 FVKESK. The CDR3 is 13 amino acids. This CDR3 is CASSQASGHEQYF. CDR3 sequence (DNA): TGTGCCAGCAGCCAGGCCAGCGGGCACGAGCAGTACTTC. Drawing the rest from reference TRBV14 and TRBJ2-7, the complete variable domain is EAGVTQFPSHSVIEKGQTVTLRCDPISGHDNLYWYRRVMGKEIKFLLHFVKESKQDESGMPNNRFLAERTGGTYSTLKVQPAELEDSGVYFCASSQASGHEQYFGPGTRLTVT.

This chain joins TRBV7-8 and TRBJ2-1; 8 positions agree with TRBD1. CDR1 SGHVS and CDR2 FQNEAQ come from the germline V gene. The CDR3 is 15 amino acids. V lost 5 bases and J lost 2; bases outside the gene matches: 5. CDR3 DNA: TGTGCCAGCAGCCTACAGGGGGACCCCTACAATGAGCAGTTCTTC. Translated: CASSLQGDPYNEQFF.

This chain joins TRBV7-2 and TRBJ1-6; D gene unclear. Trimming left V 4 bases short and J 3 bases short, with 4 bases between. CDR3 length: 13 residues. Germline V CDR1 and CDR2: SGHTA, FQGNSA. The CDR3 sequence: CASSSLYNSPLHF. The CDR3 DNA reads as TGTGCCAGCAGCTCCCTCTATAATTCACCCCTCCACTTT.

The rearrangement links TRBV27 to TRBJ2-7, with D unresolved. Germline V CDR1 and CDR2: MNHEY, SMNVEV (reference sequence). The CDR3 extends over 16 amino acids. The V gene lost 0 bases and the J gene lost 4 bases, with 16 bases spanning the gap. CDR3 residues: CASSLSVGTLVYEQYF. CDR3 nucleotides: TGTGCCAGCAGTTTATCGGTAGGAACGCTAGTTTACGAGCAGTACTTC.

The chain carries TRBV10-1 and TRBJ2-3; D is perhaps TRBD1 (8 bases). The CDR3 has 14 residues. Between the trimmed V and J ends, which lost 7 bases and 3 bases, there was a span of 14 bases. Germline CDR1 reads WNHNN; CDR2 reads SYGVQD (reference sequence). CDR3 sequence (DNA): TGCGCCAGCATGACAGGGGAGGGGACAGATACGCAGTATTTT. Translating gives CASMTGEGTDTQYF.

The chain recombines TRBV5-1 with TRBJ1-1, with 7 bases fitting TRBD1. In germline, CDR1 is SGHRS, CDR2 YFSETQ. V shed 3 bases, J shed 1 base, and the junction held 6 bases outside the gene matches. There are 15 residues in the CDR3. For the CDR3, the DNA is TGCGCCAGCAGCTCCGGCGACAGGGCGAACACTGAAGCTTTCTTT. It codes for CASSSGDRANTEAFF. The full variable domain, in which reference TRBV5-1 and TRBJ1-1 provide the parts outside the CDR3, is KAGVTQTPRYLIKTRGQQVTLSCSPISGHRSVSWYQQTPGQGLQFLFEYFSETQRNKGNFPGRFSGRQFSNSRSEMNVSTLELGDSALYLCASSSGDRANTEAFFGQGTRLTVV.

In its sample, this clone was seen once. This sequence joins TRBV9 and TRBJ2-3, with TRBD1 identical over 9 bases. CDR3 length: 14 amino acids. The V gene end was trimmed by 0 bases and the J gene end by 4 bases; junction bases not matched to a gene: 0. Per the germline V gene, CDR1 is SGDLS and CDR2 is YYNGEE. CDR3: CASSVGTGADTQYF. The CDR3 DNA follows: TGTGCCAGCAGCGTAGGGACAGGGGCAGATACGCAGTATTTT.

V is TRBV4-2 and J is TRBJ1-1, with 8 bases identical to TRBD1. The CDR3 consists of 14 residues. V lost 7 bases and J lost 5; bases outside the gene matches: 9. Looked up from germline, CDR1 is LGHNA and CDR2 is YNFKEQ. CDR3 nucleotides: TGTGCCAGCAAAATCAAGACAGGGGAGACTGAAGCTTTCTTT. Translation gives CASKIKTGETEAFF.

The chain carries TRBV7-3 and TRBJ2-2; 7 nucleotides align to TRBD2. Germline CDR1 and CDR2: SGHTA and FQGTGA. The CDR3 totals 15 residues. V shed 2 bases and J 4 bases; nucleotides not matched to a gene: 4. The CDR3 loop is CASSLWGGPTGELFF. In DNA form, the CDR3 reads TGTGCCAGCAGCTTATGGGGAGGGCCCACCGGGGAGCTGTTTTTT.

This clone was seen a single time. The rearrangement joins TRBV3-1 (or the pseudogene TRBV3-2) to TRBJ1-6; the D gene is possibly TRBD1 (5 bases). The CDR3 spans 16 residues. V lost 4 bases, J lost 9 bases, and 19 bases lay in between. Germline assignment: CDR1 LGHDT and CDR2 YNNKEL (reference sequence). The CDR3 loop reads CASSRPRDGFGSPLHF. As DNA, the CDR3 is TGTGCCAGCAGCCGACCGCGGGACGGCTTTGGTTCACCCCTCCACTTT.

The chain recombines TRBV6-5 with TRBJ2-2, with D perhaps matching TRBD1 (5 bases). This CDR3 spans 15 amino acids. Germline-derived CDR1 and CDR2 are MNHEY and SVGAGI. Between the trimmed V and J ends, which lost 2 bases and 3 bases, there was a span of 10 bases. As DNA, the CDR3 is TGTGCCAGCAGTTACGTCAGGGTGGACACCGGGGAGCTGTTTTTT. Amino acids: CASSYVRVDTGELFF.

The chain is built from TRBV5-1 and TRBJ2-1; TRBD2 is a possible D gene (5 bases). The CDR3 extends over 14 amino acids. CDR1 is SGHRS, CDR2 YFSETQ, per germline. V was pared by 1 base and J by 6 bases, with 11 bases between. The CDR3 sequence: CASSLYRESNEQFF. CDR3 DNA sequence: TGCGCCAGCAGCTTGTATAGGGAGTCCAATGAGCAGTTCTTC.

Comments on this clone: An end of the junction does not agree with germline; a read error may underlie this. The gene calls are TRBV7-7 and TRBJ2-7, with 7 positions matching TRBD1. This CDR3 is 13 amino acids long. Germline loops: CDR1 SSHAT, CDR2 FNYEAQ (reference sequence). CDR3 bases: TGTGCTAGCAGCCTAACCGACAGGGACGAGCAGTACTTC. As protein: CASSLTDRDEQYF.

J is TRBJ1-1 and V is TRBV14, with 9 bases matching TRBD1. The CDR3 has 18 residues. Germline V gene lookup returns CDR1 SGHDN and CDR2 FVKESK. The V gene end was trimmed by 0 bases and the J gene end by 0 bases; junction bases not matched to a gene: 8. CDR3 sequence reads: CASSQDFLDRGMNTEAFF. The CDR3, as DNA: TGTGCCAGCAGCCAAGACTTTTTGGACAGGGGCATGAACACTGAAGCTTTCTTT.

The chain has TRBV5-1 and TRBJ2-7; 10 nucleotides align to TRBD1. The germline V gene encodes CDR1 SGHRS and CDR2 YFSETQ. The CDR3 contains 16 residues. J lost 1 base, V lost 5 bases, and 9 bases had no gene match. The CDR3: CASSLLGQGDSYEQYF. In nucleotides, the CDR3 is TGCGCCAGCAGTTTGCTCGGACAGGGGGATTCCTACGAGCAGTACTTC.

This clone was counted only a few times. In DNA form, the CDR3 reads TGTGCCAGCAGCTTGGGTTTAGGAGGGGGAAACACCATATATTTT. Translated: CASSLGLGGGNTIYF. V usage is TRBV5-4 and J usage is TRBJ1-3; D gene ambiguous. Germline CDR1 is SGHNT and CDR2 is YYREEE (reference sequence). The V gene lost 0 bases and the J gene lost 4 bases, with 11 bases spanning the gap. This CDR3 is built from 15 residues.

This clone was seen just once. The chain employs TRBV14 and TRBJ1-2; D gene ambiguous. The V and J ends lost 5 bases and 4 bases respectively, with 11 bases between them. This CDR3 is built from 13 residues. The germline V gene has CDR1 SGHDN and CDR2 FVKESK. The CDR3 region is CASSRITTYGYTF. Written as DNA, the CDR3 is TGTGCCAGCAGCAGAATCACAACCTATGGCTACACCTTC.

The chain combines TRBV14 with TRBJ2-5, with unresolved D. V lost 1 base and J lost 1, with 7 bases in between. The germline V gene has CDR1 SGHDN and CDR2 FVKESK. This CDR3 is 14 amino acids long. The CDR3 DNA is TGTGCCAGCAGCCAAGGAGTCTTCCAAGAGACCCAGTACTTC. It yields the protein CASSQGVFQETQYF.

This CDR3 reads CAISDFARGEQYF. The CDR3 nucleotides are TGTGCCATCAGTGATTTCGCCCGCGGGGAGCAGTACTTC. The chain uses TRBV10-3 and TRBJ2-7; D might be TRBD2 (5 bases). The CDR3 sequence is 13 residues long. V shed 3 bases and J shed 7 bases, with 13 bases lying between them. The germline V gene has CDR1 ENHRY and CDR2 SYGVKD.